This T cell receptor (beta chain) comes out of a study of OX40 agonist ivuxolimab in advanced cancers. About the research overall: The drug used for patients, ivuxolimab, was an agonistic anti-OX40 (CD134) antibody.

The table lists this clone with a few counts. What it recognizes is unknown. At cycle 4 day 1, cycle 7 day 1, and baseline, blood was sampled. The study, taken as a whole, reports: Researchers report that CD8+ T cells had, on average, more expanded clones than CD4+.

Profiled with immunoSEQ multiplex PCR; TCRdb holds only in-frame clones, not every one. The table shows approximately 69,000 clones, with around 81% occurring only once. This CDR3 spans 14 amino acids. Per the germline V gene, CDR1 is LNHDA and CDR2 is SQIVND (reference sequence). The junction had 4 bases not matched to a gene; V was cut back by 7 bases and J by 2 bases. The TCR comes from an adult with an advanced solid tumor such as melanoma, head and neck, liver or kidney cancer. The chain links TRBV19 to TRBJ2-1; TRBD2 agrees at 8 bases. The source was CD4+ or CD8+ T cells sorted from blood, collected in a trial of the OX40 agonist ivuxolimab. CDR3 DNA sequence: TGTGCCAGTACCACTAGCGGAGCCTACAATGAGCAGTTCTTC. Translating it yields CASTTSGAYNEQFF.